The 19 T cell receptor beta chains below come from one sample, sequenced in a study of T cells expressing NK-cell markers. One entry per CDR3 protein, without DNA, is what TCRdb gives after re-calling the 5' RACE reads. The ten top clones account for 37%, within a sample of about 150,000 distinct CDR3 sequences. Sequenced sample: blood T cells: a sorted CD56 or NKG2C T cell subset, CD4+ or CD8+ T cells, or bulk PBMC T cells (not recorded which). Receptors originate from a woman aged 50 to 65 in good health.

The V and J genes are TRBV28 and TRBJ2-2; the D call of TRBD1 rests on TCRdb alone, since no DNA is present to check it. There are 15 residues in the CDR3. The germline V gene has CDR1 MDHEN and CDR2 SYDVKM. This CDR3 is CASTDSKGRAGELFF. The full variable domain, in which reference TRBV28 and TRBJ2-2 provide the parts outside the CDR3, is DVKVTQSSRYLVKRTGEKVFLECVQDMDHENMFWYRQDPGLGLRLIYFSYDVKMKEKGDIPEGYSVSREKKERFSLILESASTNQTSMYLCASTDSKGRAGELFFGEGSRLTVL.

The chain employs TRBV5-1 and TRBJ2-5; TCRdb returns TRBD1, unconfirmable since there is no DNA. The CDR3 is 14 amino acids. CDR1 SGHRS and CDR2 YFSETQ come from the germline V gene. The CDR3 region is CASSHRQDQETQYF.

This chain uses TRBV4-1 with TRBJ2-2; checking the TCRdb D call of TRBD1 is not possible without DNA. The germline V gene encodes CDR1 MGHRA and CDR2 YSYEKL. The CDR3 runs 13 residues. CDR3 loop: CASRPLNTGELFF.

The rearrangement joins TRBV30 to TRBJ1-2. The CDR3 spans 13 residues. From germline, CDR1 is GTSNPN and CDR2 SVGIG (reference sequence). CDR3 in amino acids: CAWSAGGLNGYTF.

V gene TRBV7-9 combines with J gene TRBJ2-2; absent DNA, TCRdb's TRBD1 call cannot be checked. CDR3 length: 16 residues. Germline V gives CDR1 SEHNR, CDR2 FQNEAQ (reference sequence). This chain's CDR3 is CASRSEGGGQTGELFF. Full variable domain (missing parts from reference TRBV7-9 and TRBJ2-2): DTGVSQNPRHKITKRGQNVTFRCDPISEHNRLYWYRQTLGQGPEFLTYFQNEAQLEKSRLLSDRFSAERPKGSFSTLEIQRTEQGDSAMYLCASRSEGGGQTGELFFGEGSRLTVL.

The V call is TRBV5-1, the J call TRBJ2-6; TCRdb reports TRBD2, a call that lacks DNA to check it against. CDR3 length equals 17 residues. CDR1 and CDR2 (germline): SGHRS, YFSETQ. The CDR3 loop reads CATLPGLAGFGANVLTF.

The chain uses TRBV9 and TRBJ2-2; checking the TCRdb D call of TRBD2 is not possible without DNA. Looked up from germline, CDR1 is SGDLS and CDR2 is YYNGEE. The CDR3 sequence is 16 residues long. CDR3 region: CASSLPRVEDTGELFF.

This sequence joins TRBV12-3 or TRBV12-4 and TRBJ2-1; the D call of TRBD2 rests on TCRdb alone, since no DNA is present to check it. The length of the CDR3 is 14 residues. CDR3: CASSFLLAANEQFF.

This CDR3 reads CSASRREPNEQYF. V and J are TRBV20-1 and TRBJ2-7. This CDR3 region has 13 residues. Germline V lookup: CDR1 DFQATT, CDR2 SNEGSKA (reference sequence).

The chain couples TRBV20-1 to TRBJ2-7; TCRdb picks TRBD1, but there is no DNA to check that call. CDR3 length equals 15 residues. Germline V gene data show CDR1 as DFQATT and CDR2 as SNEGSKA (reference sequence). CDR3 amino acids: CSARVGIQSPYEQYF.

The gene calls are TRBV20-1 and TRBJ2-1. The CDR3 length is 13 residues. Per germline, CDR1 DFQATT and CDR2 SNEGSKA (reference sequence). The CDR3 reads CSASLGTYNEQFF.

This CDR3 is CASGAGAGEYNEQFF. The chain combines TRBV12-5 with TRBJ2-1; with no DNA, the TCRdb D assignment of TRBD2 cannot be verified. This CDR3 is built from 15 residues. Germline lookup yields CDR1 LGHNT and CDR2 FRNRAP.

The V call is TRBV24-1, the J call TRBJ2-3; TCRdb reports TRBD1, a call that lacks DNA to check it against. This CDR3 comprises 16 residues. Germline CDR1 is KGHDR and CDR2 is SFDVKD. The CDR3 loop is CATSDQGHSSTDTQYF.

The rearrangement links TRBV6-1 to TRBJ2-7; TCRdb's D call of TRBD1 is untestable without DNA. The CDR3 length is 13 residues. In germline, CDR1 is MNHNS, CDR2 SASEGT. The CDR3 sequence is CASPGTDSYEQYF.

The chain combines TRBV5-1 with TRBJ2-2; the D gene TCRdb calls, TRBD1, cannot be checked with no DNA. CDR1 SGHRS and CDR2 YFSETQ come from the germline V gene. The CDR3 sequence is 17 residues long. The chain's CDR3 is CASSTAPGQGSIGELFF.

This chain uses TRBV27 with TRBJ1-1; TCRdb picks TRBD1, but there is no DNA to check that call. The germline V gene has CDR1 MNHEY and CDR2 SMNVEV (reference sequence). This CDR3 is built from 15 residues. The CDR3 loop reads CASRMTGGLNTEAFF.

This CDR3 is CASSPILAERPVSSYNEQFF. The chain employs TRBV5-1 and TRBJ2-1; the TCRdb D gene call, TRBD2, has no DNA to confirm it. CDR3 size: 20 residues. CDR1 SGHRS and CDR2 YFSETQ come from the germline V gene.

The chain links TRBV5-5 to TRBJ2-3; TCRdb proposes TRBD2, but this gene call is untestable without DNA. The length of the CDR3 is 18 residues. Germline CDR1 SGHKS, CDR2 YYEKEE (reference sequence). CDR3 sequence: CASSLGLAGAPSTDTQYF.

The chain recombines TRBV29-1 with TRBJ2-5. The CDR3 loop spans 11 amino acids. The germline V gene has CDR1 SQVTM and CDR2 ANQGSEA. CDR3 loop: CSVGGRETQYF.